Presented here are 6 T cell receptor beta chains from one specimen sequenced in a study of graft-versus-host responses after intestinal transplantation. Using immunoSEQ multiplex PCR, the repertoire was profiled, and TCRdb retains in-frame clones only, with some absent. The table lists 20,000 to 25,000 clones, approximately 94% of them singletons. Source: PBMCs, taken 156 days after intestinal transplant. All receptors derive from a human patient who received an intestinal transplant, so some T cells may come from the graft donor.

In this sample, this clone turned up once. The chain combines TRBV7-9 with TRBJ1-2, with D unclear. Between the trimmed V and J ends, which lost 3 bases and 1 base, there was a span of 9 bases. The CDR3 sequence is 14 residues long. Germline V gene lookup returns CDR1 SEHNR and CDR2 FQNEAQ (reference sequence). The CDR3, as DNA: TGTGCCAGCAGCTTGGGTCCGATTAACTATGGCTACACCTTC. It codes for CASSLGPINYGYTF.

This chain joins TRBV27 and TRBJ1-1; 7 bases agree with TRBD1. Per germline, CDR1 MNHEY and CDR2 SMNVEV (reference sequence). The V and J ends lost 3 bases and 5 bases, in that order; junction bases with no gene match: 6. CDR3 length: 14 residues. CDR3 in DNA: TGTGCCAGCAGTTTTGGAGGGGGCGGGACTGAAGCTTTCTTT. Protein sequence: CASSFGGGGTEAFF.

V usage is TRBV27 and J usage is TRBJ1-1; 7 bases align to TRBD1. CDR1 is MNHEY, CDR2 SMNVEV, per germline (reference sequence). The trim removed 2 bases at V and 7 bases at J, leaving 7 bases unmatched. The CDR3 runs 14 residues. The CDR3 nucleotides read TGTGCCAGCAGTTTACGCCACAGGGGTATTGAAGCTTTCTTT. Protein sequence: CASSLRHRGIEAFF.

The chain joins TRBV30 to TRBJ2-2; possibly TRBD2 for D (5 bases). V was pared by 7 bases and J by 1 base, with 10 bases between. Germline V gene sequence: CDR1 GTSNPN, CDR2 SVGIG (reference sequence). The CDR3 totals 13 residues. The CDR3 sequence: CAYDRENTGELFF. The DNA of the CDR3 is TGTGCCTACGACCGGGAGAACACCGGGGAGCTGTTTTTT.

The chain carries TRBV10-1 and TRBJ2-1; 9 bases align to TRBD2. J gave up 8 bases and V 3 bases, and 8 bases lay outside the gene matches. The CDR3 covers 15 residues. Germline loops: CDR1 WNHNN, CDR2 SYGVQD (reference sequence). The CDR3: CASSDPAGGFDEQFF. The CDR3 DNA reads TGCGCCAGCAGTGATCCGGCGGGAGGGTTCGATGAGCAGTTCTTC.

This clone was detected only a few times. The V call is TRBV27, the J call TRBJ2-7; D might be TRBD2 (7 bases). V shed 6 bases and J shed 3 bases, with 12 bases lying between them. Germline V gene sequence: CDR1 MNHEY, CDR2 SMNVEV (reference sequence). The CDR3 spans 13 residues. CDR3 in DNA: TGTGCCAGCAGCCTCGGGGGGCACTACGAGCAGTACTTC. Its translation: CASSLGGHYEQYF.